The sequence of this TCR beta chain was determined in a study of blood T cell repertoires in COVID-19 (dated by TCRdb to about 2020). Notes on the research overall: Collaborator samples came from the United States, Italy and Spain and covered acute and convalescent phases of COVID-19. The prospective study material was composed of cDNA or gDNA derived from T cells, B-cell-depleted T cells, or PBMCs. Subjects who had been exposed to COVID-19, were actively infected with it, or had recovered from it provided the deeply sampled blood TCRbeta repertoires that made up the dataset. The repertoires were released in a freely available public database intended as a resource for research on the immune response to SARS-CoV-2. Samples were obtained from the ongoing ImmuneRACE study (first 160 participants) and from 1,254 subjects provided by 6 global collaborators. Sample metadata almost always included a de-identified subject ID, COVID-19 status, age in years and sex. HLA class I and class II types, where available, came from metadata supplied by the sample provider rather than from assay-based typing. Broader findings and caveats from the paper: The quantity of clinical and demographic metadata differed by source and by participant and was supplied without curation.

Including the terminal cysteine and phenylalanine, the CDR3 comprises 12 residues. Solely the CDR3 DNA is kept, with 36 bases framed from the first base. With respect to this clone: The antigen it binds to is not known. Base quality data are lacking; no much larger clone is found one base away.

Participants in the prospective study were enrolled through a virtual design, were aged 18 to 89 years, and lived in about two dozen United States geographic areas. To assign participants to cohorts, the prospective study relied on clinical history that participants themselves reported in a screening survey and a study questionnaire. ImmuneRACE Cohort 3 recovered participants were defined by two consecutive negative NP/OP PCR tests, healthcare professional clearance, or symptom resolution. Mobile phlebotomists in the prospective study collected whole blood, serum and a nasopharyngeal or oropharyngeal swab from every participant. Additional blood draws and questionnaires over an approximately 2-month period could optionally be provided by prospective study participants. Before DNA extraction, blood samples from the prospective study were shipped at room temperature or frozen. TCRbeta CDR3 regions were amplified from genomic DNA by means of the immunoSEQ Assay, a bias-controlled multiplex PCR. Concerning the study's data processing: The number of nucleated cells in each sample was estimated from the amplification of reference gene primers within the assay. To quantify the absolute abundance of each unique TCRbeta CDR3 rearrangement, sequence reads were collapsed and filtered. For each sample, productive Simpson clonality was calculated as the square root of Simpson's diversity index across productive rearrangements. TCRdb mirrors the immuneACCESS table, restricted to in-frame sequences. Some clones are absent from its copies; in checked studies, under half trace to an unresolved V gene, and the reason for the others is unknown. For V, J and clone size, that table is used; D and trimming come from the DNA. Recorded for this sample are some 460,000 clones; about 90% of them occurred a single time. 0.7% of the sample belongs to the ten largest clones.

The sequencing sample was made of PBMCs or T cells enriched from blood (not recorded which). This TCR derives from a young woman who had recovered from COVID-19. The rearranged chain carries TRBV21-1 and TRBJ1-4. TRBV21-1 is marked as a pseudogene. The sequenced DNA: TGTGCCAGCAGCAATAGTGAGAGAAAACTGTTTTTT. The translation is CASSNSERKLFF.